What follows are 6 T cell receptor beta chains derived from one specimen sequenced in a study of T cell responses to AZD1222 COVID-19 vaccine. Produced via immunoSEQ multiplex PCR; TCRdb's table is partial and in-frame only. The sample has roughly 250,000 clones, approximately 95% seen once. The material was peripheral blood, obtained on day 0 of AZD1222 vaccination. These TCRs come from an adult in good health.

The chain carries TRBV29-1 and TRBJ1-2; D remains unclear. Trimming removed 2 bases from V and 4 bases from J, with 14 bases in between. CDR3 size: 14 residues. Germline-derived CDR1 and CDR2 are SQVTM and ANQGSEA. DNA of the CDR3: TGCAGCGTTGAAATTGGGAGCATGGGCTATGGCTACACCTTC. Protein: CSVEIGSMGYGYTF.

V is TRBV5-1 and J is TRBJ2-7, with 7 bases fitting TRBD1. This CDR3 region has 14 residues. Germline CDR1 and CDR2: SGHRS and YFSETQ. After removal of 4 bases from V and 5 bases from J, the junction contained 9 bases not matched to a gene. As DNA, the CDR3 is TGCGCCAGCAGCGTACAGGGGAGAGGGGACGAGCAGTACTTC. Translation: CASSVQGRGDEQYF.

In nucleotides, the CDR3 is TGTGCCAGCAGTGTGGGTGGTGGCTACACCTTC. Protein: CASSVGGGYTF. This chain uses TRBV25-1 with TRBJ1-2; the D is unclear. Trimming removed 4 bases from V and 7 bases from J, with 7 bases in between. CDR1 and CDR2 (germline): MGHDK, SYGVNS. The CDR3 spans 11 residues.

The chain joins TRBV6-5 to TRBJ1-6; perhaps TRBD1 as D (5 bases). V shed 0 bases and J shed 10 bases, with 16 bases lying between them. Germline lookup yields CDR1 MNHEY and CDR2 SVGAGI. The CDR3 covers 16 residues. The CDR3 loop is CASSYSAALRGSPLHF. The CDR3 DNA is TGTGCCAGCAGTTACTCGGCGGCACTCCGGGGGTCACCCCTCCACTTT.

The chain has TRBV6-5 and TRBJ2-1; D could derive from TRBD1 or TRBD2 (6 bases each). V gave up 7 bases and J gave up 5 bases, with 18 bases separating them. The CDR3 totals 15 residues. Germline V gene sequence: CDR1 MNHEY, CDR2 SVGAGI. CDR3 DNA sequence: TGTGCCAGCACTAGGGGGGCTACTAGTAACAATGAGCAGTTCTTC. Protein: CASTRGATSNNEQFF.

The rearrangement joins TRBV5-8 to TRBJ1-1; D perhaps matches TRBD1 (6 bases). This CDR3 has 16 residues. V was pared by 3 bases and J by 0 bases, with 15 bases between. The germline gives CDR1 SGHTS, CDR2 YDEGEE. CDR3 sequence (DNA): TGTGCCAGCAGCTGGACCGGGGGCCGTATGAACACTGAAGCTTTCTTT. This translates into CASSWTGGRMNTEAFF. The complete variable domain, with remaining parts taken from reference TRBV5-8 and TRBJ1-1, reads EAGVTQSPTHLIKTRGQQATLRCSPISGHTSVYWYQQALGLGLQFLLWYDEGEERNRGNFPPRFSGRQFPNYSSELNVNALELEDSALYLCASSWTGGRMNTEAFFGQGTRLTVV.